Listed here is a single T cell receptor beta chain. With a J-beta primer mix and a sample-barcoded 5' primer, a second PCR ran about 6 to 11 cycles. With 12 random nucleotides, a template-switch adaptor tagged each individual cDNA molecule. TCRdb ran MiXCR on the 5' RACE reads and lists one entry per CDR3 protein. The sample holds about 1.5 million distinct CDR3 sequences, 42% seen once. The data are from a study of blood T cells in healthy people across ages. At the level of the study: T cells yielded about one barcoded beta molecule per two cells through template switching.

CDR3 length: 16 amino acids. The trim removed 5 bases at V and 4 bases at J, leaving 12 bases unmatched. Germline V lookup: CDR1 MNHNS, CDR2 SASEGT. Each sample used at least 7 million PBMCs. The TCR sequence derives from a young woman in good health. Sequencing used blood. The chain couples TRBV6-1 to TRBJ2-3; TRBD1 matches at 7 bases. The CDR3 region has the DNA TGTGCCAGCAGTATGAGAGGGGGCAGGGCGGCAGATACGCAGTATTTT. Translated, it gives CASSMRGGRAADTQYF.